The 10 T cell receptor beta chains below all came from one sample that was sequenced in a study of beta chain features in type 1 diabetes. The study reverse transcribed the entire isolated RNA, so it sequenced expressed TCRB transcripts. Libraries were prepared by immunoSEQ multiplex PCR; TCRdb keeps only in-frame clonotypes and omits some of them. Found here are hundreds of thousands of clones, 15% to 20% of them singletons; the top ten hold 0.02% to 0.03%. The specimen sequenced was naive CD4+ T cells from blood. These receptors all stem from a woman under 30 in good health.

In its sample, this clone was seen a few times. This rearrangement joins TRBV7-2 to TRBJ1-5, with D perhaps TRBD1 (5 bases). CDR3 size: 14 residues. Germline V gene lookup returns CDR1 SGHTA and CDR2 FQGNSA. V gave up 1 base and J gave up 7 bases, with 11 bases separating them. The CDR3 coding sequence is TGTGCCAGCAGCTTAGTAGGGGAGGGACAGCCCCAGCATTTT. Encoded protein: CASSLVGEGQPQHF.

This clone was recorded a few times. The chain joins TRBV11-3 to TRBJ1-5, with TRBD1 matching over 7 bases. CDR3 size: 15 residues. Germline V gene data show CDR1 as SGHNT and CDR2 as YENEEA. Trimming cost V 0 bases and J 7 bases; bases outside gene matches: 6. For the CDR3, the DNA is TGTGCCAGCAGCTTAGACTCAGGGGGTCGGCAGCCCCAGCATTTT. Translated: CASSLDSGGRQPQHF. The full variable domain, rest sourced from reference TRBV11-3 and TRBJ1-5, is EAGVVQSPRYKIIEKKQPVAFWCNPISGHNTLYWYLQNLGQGPELLIRYENEEAVDDSQLPKDRFSAERLKGVDSTLKIQPAELGDSAVYLCASSLDSGGRQPQHFGDGTRLSIL.

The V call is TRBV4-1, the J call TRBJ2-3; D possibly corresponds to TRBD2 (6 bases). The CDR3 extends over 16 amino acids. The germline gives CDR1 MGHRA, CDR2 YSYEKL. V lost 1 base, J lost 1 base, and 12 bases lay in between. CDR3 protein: CASSQVPGVRTDTQYF. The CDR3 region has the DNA TGCGCCAGCAGCCAAGTGCCGGGGGTCCGCACAGATACGCAGTATTTT.

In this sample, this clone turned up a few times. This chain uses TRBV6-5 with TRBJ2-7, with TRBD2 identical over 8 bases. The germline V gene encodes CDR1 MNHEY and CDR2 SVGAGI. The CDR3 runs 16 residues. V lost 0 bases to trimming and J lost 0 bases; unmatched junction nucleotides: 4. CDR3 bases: TGTGCCAGCAGTTACTCACAGCGGGGGAGCTCCTACGAGCAGTACTTC. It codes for CASSYSQRGSSYEQYF.

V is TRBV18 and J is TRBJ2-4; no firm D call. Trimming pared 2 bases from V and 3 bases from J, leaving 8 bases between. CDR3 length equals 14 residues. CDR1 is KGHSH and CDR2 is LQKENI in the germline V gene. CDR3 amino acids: CASSPDVRKNIQYF. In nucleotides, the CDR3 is TGTGCCAGCTCACCAGACGTTCGCAAAAACATTCAGTACTTC.

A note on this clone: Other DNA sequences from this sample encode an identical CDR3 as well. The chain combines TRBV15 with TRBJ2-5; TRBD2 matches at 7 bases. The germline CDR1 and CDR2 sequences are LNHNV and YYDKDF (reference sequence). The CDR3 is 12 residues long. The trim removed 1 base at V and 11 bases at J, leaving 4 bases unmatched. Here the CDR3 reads CATSRGRREQYF. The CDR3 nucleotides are TGTGCCACCAGCAGAGGGCGGCGGGAGCAGTACTTC.

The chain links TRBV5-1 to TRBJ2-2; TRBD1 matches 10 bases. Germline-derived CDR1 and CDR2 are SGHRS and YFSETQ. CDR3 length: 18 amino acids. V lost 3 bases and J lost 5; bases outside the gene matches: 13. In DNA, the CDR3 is TGCGCCAGCAGCTCCGTCACGCCGGGACAGGGGCATACCGGGGAGCTGTTTTTT. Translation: CASSSVTPGQGHTGELFF.

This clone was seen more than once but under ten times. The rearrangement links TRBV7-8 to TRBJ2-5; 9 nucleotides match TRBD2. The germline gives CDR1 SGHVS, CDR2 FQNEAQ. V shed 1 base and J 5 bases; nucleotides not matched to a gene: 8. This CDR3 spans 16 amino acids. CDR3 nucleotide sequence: TGTGCCAGCAGCTTAGTTCGGTTTAGCGGGAGTGAGACCCAGTACTTC. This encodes CASSLVRFSGSETQYF.

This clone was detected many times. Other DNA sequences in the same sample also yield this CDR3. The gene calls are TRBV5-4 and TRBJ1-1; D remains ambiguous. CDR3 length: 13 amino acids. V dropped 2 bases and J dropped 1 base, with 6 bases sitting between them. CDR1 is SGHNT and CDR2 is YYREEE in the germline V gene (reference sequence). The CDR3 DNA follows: TGTGCCAGCAGCTTTGCGGAGAACACTGAAGCTTTCTTT. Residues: CASSFAENTEAFF.

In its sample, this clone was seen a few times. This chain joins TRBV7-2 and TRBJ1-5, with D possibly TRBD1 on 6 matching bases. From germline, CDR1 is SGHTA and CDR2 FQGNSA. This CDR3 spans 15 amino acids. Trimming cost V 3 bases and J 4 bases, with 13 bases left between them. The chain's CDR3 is CASSLGLGGNQPQHF. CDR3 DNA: TGTGCCAGCAGCTTGGGGCTAGGGGGGAATCAGCCCCAGCATTTT.